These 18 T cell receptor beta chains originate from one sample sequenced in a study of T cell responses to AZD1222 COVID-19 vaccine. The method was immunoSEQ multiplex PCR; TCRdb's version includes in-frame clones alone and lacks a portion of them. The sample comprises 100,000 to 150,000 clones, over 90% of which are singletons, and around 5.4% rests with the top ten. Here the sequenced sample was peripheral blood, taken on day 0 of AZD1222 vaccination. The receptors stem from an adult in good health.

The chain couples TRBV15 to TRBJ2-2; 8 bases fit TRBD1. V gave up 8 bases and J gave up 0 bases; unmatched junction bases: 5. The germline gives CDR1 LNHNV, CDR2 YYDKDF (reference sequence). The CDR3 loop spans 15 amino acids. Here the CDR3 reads CATVLQGANTGELFF. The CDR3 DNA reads TGTGCCACCGTGTTACAGGGGGCGAACACCGGGGAGCTGTTTTTT.

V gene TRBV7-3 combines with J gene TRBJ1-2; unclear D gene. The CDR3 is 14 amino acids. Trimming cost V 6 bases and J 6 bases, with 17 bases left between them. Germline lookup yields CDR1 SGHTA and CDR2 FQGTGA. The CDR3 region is CASSPNTRMDGYTF. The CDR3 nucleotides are TGTGCCAGCAGTCCGAATACAAGGATGGATGGCTACACCTTC.

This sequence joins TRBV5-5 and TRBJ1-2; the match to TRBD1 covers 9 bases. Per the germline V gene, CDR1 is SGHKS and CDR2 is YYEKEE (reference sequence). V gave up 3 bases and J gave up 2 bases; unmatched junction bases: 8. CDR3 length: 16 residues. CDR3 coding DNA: TGTGCCAGCAGCTCCCCCTCAGGACAGGGGAACTATGGCTACACCTTC. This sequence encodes CASSSPSGQGNYGYTF.

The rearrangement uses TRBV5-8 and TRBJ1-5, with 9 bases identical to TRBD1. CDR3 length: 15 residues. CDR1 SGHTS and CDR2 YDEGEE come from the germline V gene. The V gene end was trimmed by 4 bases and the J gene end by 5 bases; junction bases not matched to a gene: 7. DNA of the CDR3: TGTGCCAGCAGCCTTGCCGGACAGGGGCATCAGCCCCAGCATTTT. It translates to CASSLAGQGHQPQHF.

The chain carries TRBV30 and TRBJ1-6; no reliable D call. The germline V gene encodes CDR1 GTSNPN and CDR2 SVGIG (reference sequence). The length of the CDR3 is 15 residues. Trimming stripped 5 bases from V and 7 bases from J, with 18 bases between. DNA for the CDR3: TGTGCCTGGGGTCCGATCTTCGGAGGGAATTCACCCCTCCACTTT. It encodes CAWGPIFGGNSPLHF.

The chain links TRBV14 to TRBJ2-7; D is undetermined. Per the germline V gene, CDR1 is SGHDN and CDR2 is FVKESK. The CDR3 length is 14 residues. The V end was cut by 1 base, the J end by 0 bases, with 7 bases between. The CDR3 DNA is TGTGCCAGCAGCCAAGCCTGGAACTCCTACGAGCAGTACTTC. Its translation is CASSQAWNSYEQYF.

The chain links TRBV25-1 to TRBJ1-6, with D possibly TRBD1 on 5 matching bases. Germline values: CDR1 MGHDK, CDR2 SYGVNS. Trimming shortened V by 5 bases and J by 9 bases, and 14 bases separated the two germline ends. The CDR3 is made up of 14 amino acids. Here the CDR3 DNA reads TGTGCCAGCAGTTTTGGCCAGGGAGGTTCACCCCTCCACTTT. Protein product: CASSFGQGGSPLHF. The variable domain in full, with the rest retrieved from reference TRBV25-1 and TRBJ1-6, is EADIYQTPRYLVIGTGKKITLECSQTMGHDKMYWYQQDPGMELHLIHYSYGVNSTEKGDLSSESTVSRIRTEHFPLTLESARPSHTSQYLCASSFGQGGSPLHFGNGTRLTVT.

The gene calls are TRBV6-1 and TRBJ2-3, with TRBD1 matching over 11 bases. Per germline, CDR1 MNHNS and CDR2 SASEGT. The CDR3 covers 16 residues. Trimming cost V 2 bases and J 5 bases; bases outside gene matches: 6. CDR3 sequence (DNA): TGTGCCAGCAGTGAATTGGGACAGGGGGATGTAGATACGCAGTATTTT. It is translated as CASSELGQGDVDTQYF.

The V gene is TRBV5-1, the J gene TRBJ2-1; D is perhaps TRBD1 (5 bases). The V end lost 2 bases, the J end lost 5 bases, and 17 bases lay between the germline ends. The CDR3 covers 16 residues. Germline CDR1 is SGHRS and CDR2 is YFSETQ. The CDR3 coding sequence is TGCGCCAGCAGCTTCGGCAGGGCTCGACTGAACAATGAGCAGTTCTTC. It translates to CASSFGRARLNNEQFF.

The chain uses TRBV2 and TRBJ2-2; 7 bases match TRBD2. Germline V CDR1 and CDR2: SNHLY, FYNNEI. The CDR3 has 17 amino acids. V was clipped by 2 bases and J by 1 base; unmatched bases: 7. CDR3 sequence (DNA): TGTGCCAGCAGTGAAACTTTCGGCGGGGGGAACACCGGGGAGCTGTTTTTT. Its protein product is CASSETFGGGNTGELFF.

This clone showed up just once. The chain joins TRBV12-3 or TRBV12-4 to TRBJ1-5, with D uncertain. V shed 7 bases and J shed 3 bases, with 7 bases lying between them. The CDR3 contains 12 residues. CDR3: CASTWDNQPQHF. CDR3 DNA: TGTGCCAGCACCTGGGACAATCAGCCCCAGCATTTT.

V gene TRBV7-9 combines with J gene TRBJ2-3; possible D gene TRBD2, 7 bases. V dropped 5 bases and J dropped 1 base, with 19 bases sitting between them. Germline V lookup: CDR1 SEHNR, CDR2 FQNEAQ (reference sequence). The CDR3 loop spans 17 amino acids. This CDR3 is CASSLLGGGRGTDTQYF. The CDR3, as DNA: TGTGCCAGCAGCCTACTGGGCGGGGGCAGGGGCACAGATACGCAGTATTTT.

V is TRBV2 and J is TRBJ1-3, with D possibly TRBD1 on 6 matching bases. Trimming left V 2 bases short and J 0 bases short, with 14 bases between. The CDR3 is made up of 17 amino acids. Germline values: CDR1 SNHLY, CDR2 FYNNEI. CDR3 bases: TGTGCCAGCAGTGAAATCAGTACAGGGTCCTCTGGAAACACCATATATTTT. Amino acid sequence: CASSEISTGSSGNTIYF.

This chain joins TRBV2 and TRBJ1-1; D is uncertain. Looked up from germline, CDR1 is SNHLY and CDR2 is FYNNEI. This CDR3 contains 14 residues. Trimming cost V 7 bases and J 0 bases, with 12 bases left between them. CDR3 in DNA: TGTGCCAGCATCAAATTGACGGTGAACACTGAAGCTTTCTTT. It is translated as CASIKLTVNTEAFF.

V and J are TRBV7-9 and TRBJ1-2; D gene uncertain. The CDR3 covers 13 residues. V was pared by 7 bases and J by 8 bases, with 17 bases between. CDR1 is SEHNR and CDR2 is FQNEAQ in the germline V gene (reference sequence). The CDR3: CASTLSGDGGYTF. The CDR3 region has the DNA TGTGCCAGCACCCTATCCGGAGATGGGGGCTACACCTTC.

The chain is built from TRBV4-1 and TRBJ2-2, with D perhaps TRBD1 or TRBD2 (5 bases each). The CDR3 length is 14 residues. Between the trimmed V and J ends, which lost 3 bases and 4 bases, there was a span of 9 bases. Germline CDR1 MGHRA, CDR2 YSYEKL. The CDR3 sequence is CASSHGTFTGELFF. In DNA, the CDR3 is TGCGCCAGCAGCCACGGGACGTTCACCGGGGAGCTGTTTTTT.

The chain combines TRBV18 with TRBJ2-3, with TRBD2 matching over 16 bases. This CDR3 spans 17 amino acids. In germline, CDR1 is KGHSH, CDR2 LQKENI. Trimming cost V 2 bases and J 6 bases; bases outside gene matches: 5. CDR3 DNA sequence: TGTGCCAGCTCACCAGGGACTAGCGGGGGGGCTTCGGATACGCAGTATTTT. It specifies CASSPGTSGGASDTQYF.

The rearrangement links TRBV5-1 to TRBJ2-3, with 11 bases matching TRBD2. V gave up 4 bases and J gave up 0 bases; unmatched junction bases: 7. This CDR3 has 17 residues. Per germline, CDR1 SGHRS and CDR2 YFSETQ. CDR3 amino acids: CASSAGRTSGSTDTQYF. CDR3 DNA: TGCGCCAGCAGCGCGGGTCGGACTAGCGGGAGCACAGATACGCAGTATTTT.